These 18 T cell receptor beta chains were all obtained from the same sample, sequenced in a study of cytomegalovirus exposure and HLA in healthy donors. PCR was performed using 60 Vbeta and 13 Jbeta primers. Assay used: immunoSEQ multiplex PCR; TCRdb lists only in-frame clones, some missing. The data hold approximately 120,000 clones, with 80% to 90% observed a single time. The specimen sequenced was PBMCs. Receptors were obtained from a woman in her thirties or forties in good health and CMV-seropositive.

The DNA for the CDR3 is TGCGCCAGCAGCCGGGCGGGGGGCTACACCTTC. Amino acid sequence: CASSRAGGYTF. The chain recombines TRBV4-3 with TRBJ1-2, with D hard to call. The V gene's germline CDR1 is LGHNA and CDR2 YSLEER. Trimming removed 4 bases at V and 8 bases at J, with 8 bases between. There are 11 residues in the CDR3.

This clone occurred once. The CDR3, as DNA: TGTGCCAGCTCACCACGGAGCAGCGGGCGACGGGATACGCAGTATTTT. Translated, it gives CASSPRSSGRRDTQYF. The rearrangement uses TRBV18 and TRBJ2-3; D is possibly TRBD2 (6 bases). Trimming removed 1 base at V and 6 bases at J, with 17 bases between. From germline, CDR1 is KGHSH and CDR2 LQKENI. The CDR3 consists of 16 residues. Full variable domain (outside the CDR3, taken from reference TRBV18 and TRBJ2-3): NAGVMQNPRHLVRRRGQEARLRCSPMKGHSHVYWYRQLPEEGLKFMVYLQKENIIDESGMPKERFSAEFPKEGPSILRIQQVVRGDSAAYFCASSPRSSGRRDTQYFGPGTRLTVL.

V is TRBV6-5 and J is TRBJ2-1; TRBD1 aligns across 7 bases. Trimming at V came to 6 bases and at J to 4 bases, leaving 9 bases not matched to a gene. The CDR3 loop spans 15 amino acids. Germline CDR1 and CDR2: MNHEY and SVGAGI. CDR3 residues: CASSPPRDRYNEQFF. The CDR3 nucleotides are TGTGCCAGCAGCCCTCCTCGGGACAGATACAATGAGCAGTTCTTC.

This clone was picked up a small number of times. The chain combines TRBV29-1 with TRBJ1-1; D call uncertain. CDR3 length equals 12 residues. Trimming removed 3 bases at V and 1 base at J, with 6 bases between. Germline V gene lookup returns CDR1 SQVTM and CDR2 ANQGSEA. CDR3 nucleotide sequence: TGCAGCGTTGATGTATGGAACACTGAAGCTTTCTTT. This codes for CSVDVWNTEAFF.

In DNA form, the CDR3 reads TGTGCCAGCTTCACGACAGGGTTGAACACTGAAGCTTTCTTT. It codes for CASFTTGLNTEAFF. The chain has TRBV5-8 and TRBJ1-1, with 7 bases lining up with TRBD1. Germline V gene data show CDR1 as SGHTS and CDR2 as YDEGEE. The V and J ends lost 7 bases and 0 bases, in that order; junction bases with no gene match: 6. The CDR3 runs to 14 residues.

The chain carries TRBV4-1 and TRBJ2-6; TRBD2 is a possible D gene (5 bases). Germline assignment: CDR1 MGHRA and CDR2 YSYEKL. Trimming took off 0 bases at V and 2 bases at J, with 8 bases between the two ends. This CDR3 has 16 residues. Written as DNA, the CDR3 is TGCGCCAGCAGCCAAGATGGGCGGGCTGGGGCCAACGTCCTGACTTTC. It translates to CASSQDGRAGANVLTF.

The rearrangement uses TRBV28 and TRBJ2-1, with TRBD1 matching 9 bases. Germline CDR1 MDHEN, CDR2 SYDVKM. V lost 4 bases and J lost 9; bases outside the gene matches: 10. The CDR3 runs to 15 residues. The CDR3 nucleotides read TGTGCCAGCAGTTCTGGACAGGGGCTAGCAGTTGAGCAGTTCTTC. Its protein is CASSSGQGLAVEQFF.

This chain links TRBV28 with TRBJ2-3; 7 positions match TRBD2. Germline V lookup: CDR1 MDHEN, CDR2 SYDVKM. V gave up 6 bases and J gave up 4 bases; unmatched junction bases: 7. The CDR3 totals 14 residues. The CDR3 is CASSQIREADTQYF. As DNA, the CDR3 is TGTGCCAGCAGCCAGATCCGGGAGGCAGATACGCAGTATTTT.

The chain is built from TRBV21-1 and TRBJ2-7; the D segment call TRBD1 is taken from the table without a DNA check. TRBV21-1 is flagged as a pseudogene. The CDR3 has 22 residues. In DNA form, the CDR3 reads TGTGCCAGCAGCAATAGGGACAGCGCCATGAGGGGGATTTCAGACTTCACCTACGAGCAGTACTTC. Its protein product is CASSNRDSAMRGISDFTYEQYF.

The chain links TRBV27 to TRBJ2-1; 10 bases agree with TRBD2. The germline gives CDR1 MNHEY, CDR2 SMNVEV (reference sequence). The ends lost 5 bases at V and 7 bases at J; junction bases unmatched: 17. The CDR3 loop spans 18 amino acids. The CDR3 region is CASSHLSVAGGQSNEQFF. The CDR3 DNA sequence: TGTGCCAGCAGTCATCTTTCGGTAGCGGGAGGTCAATCTAATGAGCAGTTCTTC.

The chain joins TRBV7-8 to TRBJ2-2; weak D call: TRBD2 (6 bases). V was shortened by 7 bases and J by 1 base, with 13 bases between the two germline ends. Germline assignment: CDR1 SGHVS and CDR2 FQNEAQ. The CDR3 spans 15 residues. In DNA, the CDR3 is TGTGCCAGCACCCCGCGGCGGGAGAACACCGGGGAGCTGTTTTTT. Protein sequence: CASTPRRENTGELFF.

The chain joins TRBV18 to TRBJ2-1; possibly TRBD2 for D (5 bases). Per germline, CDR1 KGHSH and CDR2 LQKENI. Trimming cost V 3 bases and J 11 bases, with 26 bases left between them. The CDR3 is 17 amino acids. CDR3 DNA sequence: TGTGCCAGCTCACCCCTGGGGAGCGGAGAAGTCCTAATGAAGCAGTTCTTC. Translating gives CASSPLGSGEVLMKQFF.

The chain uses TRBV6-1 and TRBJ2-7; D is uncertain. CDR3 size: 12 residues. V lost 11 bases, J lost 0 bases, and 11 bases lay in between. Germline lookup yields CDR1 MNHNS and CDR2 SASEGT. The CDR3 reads CAVQMSSYEQYF. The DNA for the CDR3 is TGTGCCGTACAGATGAGCTCCTACGAGCAGTACTTC.

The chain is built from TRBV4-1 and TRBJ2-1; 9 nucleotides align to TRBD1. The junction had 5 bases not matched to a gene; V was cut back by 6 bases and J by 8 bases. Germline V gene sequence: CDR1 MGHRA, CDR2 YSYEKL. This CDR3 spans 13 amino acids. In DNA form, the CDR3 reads TGCGCCAGCAGACCAACAGGGGGCTATGAGCAGTTCTTC. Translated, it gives CASRPTGGYEQFF.

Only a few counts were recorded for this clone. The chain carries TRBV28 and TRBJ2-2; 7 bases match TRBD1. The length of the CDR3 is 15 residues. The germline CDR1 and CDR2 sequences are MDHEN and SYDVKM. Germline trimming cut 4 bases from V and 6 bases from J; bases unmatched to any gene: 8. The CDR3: CASSYPGTASGELFF. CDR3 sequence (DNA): TGTGCCAGCAGTTATCCCGGGACAGCTTCCGGGGAGCTGTTTTTT.

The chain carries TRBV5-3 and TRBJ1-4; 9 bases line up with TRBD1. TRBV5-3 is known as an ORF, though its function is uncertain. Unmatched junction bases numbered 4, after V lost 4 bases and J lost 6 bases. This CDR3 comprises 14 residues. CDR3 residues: CARSVGQGDEKLFF. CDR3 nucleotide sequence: TGTGCCAGAAGCGTGGGACAGGGCGATGAAAAACTGTTTTTT.

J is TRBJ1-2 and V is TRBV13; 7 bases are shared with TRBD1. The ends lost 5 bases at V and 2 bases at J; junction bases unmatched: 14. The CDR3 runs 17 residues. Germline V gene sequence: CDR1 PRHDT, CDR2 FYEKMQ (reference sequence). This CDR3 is CASSPRGGTVGNYGYTF. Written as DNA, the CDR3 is TGTGCCAGCAGCCCGAGGGGTGGGACAGTCGGAAACTATGGCTACACCTTC.

CDR3 nucleotides: TGTGCCAGCAGTCCGCTGACTAGCGCGGAATACGAGCAGTACTTC. As protein: CASSPLTSAEYEQYF. The chain couples TRBV27 to TRBJ2-7; TRBD2 matches 8 bases. Germline CDR1 reads MNHEY; CDR2 reads SMNVEV (reference sequence). This CDR3 spans 15 amino acids. V lost 5 bases to trimming and J lost 4 bases; unmatched junction nucleotides: 10.